This T cell receptor (beta chain) was sequenced in a study of blood T cell repertoires in COVID-19. As for the study in general: From T cells, B-cell-depleted T cells, or PBMCs came the material, which was cDNA or gDNA.

There are a few counts of this clone. V shed 5 bases, J shed 5 bases, and the junction held 8 bases outside the gene matches. CDR1 is MDHEN, CDR2 SYDVKM, per germline. The CDR3 is made up of 16 amino acids. Methods used by the authors: For nucleated cells, counts were estimated from reference gene primer amplification. Produced via immunoSEQ multiplex PCR; TCRdb's table is partial and in-frame only. That table furnishes V, J and clone size, whereas the DNA furnished D and trimming. The sample carries roughly 430,000 clones, about 88% recorded once. This TCR was sampled from a woman younger than 35 who had been exposed to COVID-19. Sequenced material: PBMCs or T cells enriched from blood (not recorded which). The chain has TRBV28 and TRBJ2-1; 11 bases are shared with TRBD1. CDR3 region: CASSLRTGGIDNEQFF. In DNA, the CDR3 is TGTGCCAGCAGTCTTCGGACAGGGGGCATCGACAATGAGCAGTTCTTC.